The clone carrying this T cell receptor (beta chain) was seen a handful of times. Antigen: not known. This entry belongs to a study of T cell repertoires in cytomegalovirus infection. The germline gives CDR1 SGHVS, CDR2 FNYEAQ. Trimming removed 6 bases from V and 5 bases from J, with 21 bases in between. CDR3 length: 16 amino acids. TCRdb redid the calling of the reads with MiXCR, one entry per CDR3 protein. The data show 650,000 to 900,000 distinct CDR3 sequences, about 31% seen once. This receptor was taken from a human donor in good health (CMV status not recorded). Some clones in this sample may be carry-over from other donors' samples. The chain couples TRBV7-6 to TRBJ2-3; tentatively, D is TRBD1 (5 bases). Source: cultured CD8+ T cells from PBMCs, taken from culture after CMV antigen stimulation. The CDR3 bases are TGTGCCAGCAGTCTAATGACAGTCCCCGCTGAAGATACGCAGTATTTT. Protein product: CASSLMTVPAEDTQYF.